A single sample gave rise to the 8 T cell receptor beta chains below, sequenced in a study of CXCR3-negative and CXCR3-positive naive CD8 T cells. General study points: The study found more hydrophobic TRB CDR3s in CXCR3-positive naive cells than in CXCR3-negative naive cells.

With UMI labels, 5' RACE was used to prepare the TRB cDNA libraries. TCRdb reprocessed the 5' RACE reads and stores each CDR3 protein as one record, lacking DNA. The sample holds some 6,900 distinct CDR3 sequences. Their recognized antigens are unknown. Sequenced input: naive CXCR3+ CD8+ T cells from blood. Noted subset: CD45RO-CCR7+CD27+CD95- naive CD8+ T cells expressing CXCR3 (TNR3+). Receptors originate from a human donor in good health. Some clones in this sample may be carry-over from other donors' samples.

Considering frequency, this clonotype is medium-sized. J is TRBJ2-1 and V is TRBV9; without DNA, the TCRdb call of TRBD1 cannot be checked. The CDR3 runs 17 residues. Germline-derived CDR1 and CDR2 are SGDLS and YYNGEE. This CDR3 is CASNSPGGVSSYNEQFF.

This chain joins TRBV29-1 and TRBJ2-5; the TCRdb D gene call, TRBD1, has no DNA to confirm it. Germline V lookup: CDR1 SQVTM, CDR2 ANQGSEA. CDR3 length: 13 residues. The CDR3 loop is CSGVGTGVETQYF.

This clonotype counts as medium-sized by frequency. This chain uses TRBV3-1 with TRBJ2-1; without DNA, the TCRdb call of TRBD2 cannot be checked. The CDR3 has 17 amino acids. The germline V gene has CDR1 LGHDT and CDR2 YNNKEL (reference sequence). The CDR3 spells CASSPYGTTPSYNEQFF.

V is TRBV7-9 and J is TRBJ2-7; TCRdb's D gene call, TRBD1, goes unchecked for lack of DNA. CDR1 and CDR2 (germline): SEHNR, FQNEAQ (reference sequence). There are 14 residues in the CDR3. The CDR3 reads CASSLSGRDYEQYF.

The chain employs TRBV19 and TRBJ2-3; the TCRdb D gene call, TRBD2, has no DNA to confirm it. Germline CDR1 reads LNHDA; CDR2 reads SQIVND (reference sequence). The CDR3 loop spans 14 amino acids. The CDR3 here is CASSIAGLPDTQYF.

The CDR3 loop reads CSVAGDAGGYTF. This chain joins TRBV29-1 and TRBJ1-2; TCRdb selects TRBD1, and the lack of DNA leaves this call unchecked. The germline gives CDR1 SQVTM, CDR2 ANQGSEA. The CDR3 has 12 amino acids.

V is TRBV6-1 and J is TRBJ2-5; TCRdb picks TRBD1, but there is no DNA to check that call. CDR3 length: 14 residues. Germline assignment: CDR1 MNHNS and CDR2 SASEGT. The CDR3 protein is CASRDWDGEETQYF.

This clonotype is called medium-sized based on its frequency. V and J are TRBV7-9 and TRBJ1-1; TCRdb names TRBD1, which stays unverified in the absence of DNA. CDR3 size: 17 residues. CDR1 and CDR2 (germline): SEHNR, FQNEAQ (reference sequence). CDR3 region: CASSLAVGGPLNTEAFF.